This record covers a single T cell receptor (beta chain). Its antigen is undetermined. Random hexamers were used to reverse transcribe the RNA input (about 0.45 to 1 ug). Multiplex PCR with immunoSEQ amplified the TCR beta CDR3 across 54 Vbeta and 13 Jbeta. Via MiXCR, TCRdb re-called the immunoSEQ multiplex PCR reads, giving one row per CDR3 protein. The sample lists some 130,000 distinct CDR3 sequences, 95% occurring once. Germline CDR1 reads MNHEY; CDR2 reads SVGAGI. V was clipped by 2 bases and J by 7 bases, with 14 bases between them. The CDR3 extends over 14 amino acids. This sample is drawn from a study of CD8 T cells in Susac syndrome. Study-wide findings and caveats: In total CD8+ repertoires, approximately 17 Susac-specific public clones were found, and five or six in CD8+ TEMRA repertoires.

The chain recombines TRBV6-5 with TRBJ1-1; a weak D match, TRBD1 (6 bases). The sample taken for sequencing was CD8+ T cells from PBMCs. This TCR came from a human donor with Susac syndrome. The CDR3 sequence: CASSYEGVDDEAFF. CDR3 in DNA: TGTGCCAGCAGTTACGAGGGGGTTGACGATGAAGCTTTCTTT.